The subject of this entry is one T cell receptor (beta chain). The antigen is undetermined. Treatment: approximately 10-day PBMC culture with coronavirus spike peptide pools or control peptides (ViraFEST assay). The Oncomine TCR Beta short-read assay generated sequence data from the DNA of cultured CD4+ T cells. TCRdb ran MiXCR on the PCR reads and lists one entry per CDR3 protein. The data contain around 12,000 distinct CDR3 sequences, around 69% of them singletons. This record comes from a study of vaccination and CD4 T cells after COVID-19. V was shortened by 5 bases and J by 0 bases, with 11 bases between the two germline ends. The germline V gene has CDR1 MDHEN and CDR2 SYDVKM. The CDR3 sequence is 15 residues long. Whole-study results and caveats: A median 86.3% of convalescent patients' SARS-CoV-2-reactive clones emerged only after vaccination.

The V and J genes are TRBV28 and TRBJ1-5; D ambiguous. The sample was CD4+ T cells from blood, cultured in vitro. This TCR was recovered from a human donor who had recovered from COVID-19. For the CDR3, the DNA is TGTGCCAGCAGTCCCCGGGTCCTTAGCAATCAGCCCCAGCATTTT. Translating gives CASSPRVLSNQPQHF.